Listed here are 16 T cell receptor beta chains from one sample, sequenced in a study of blood T cell repertoires in COVID-19 (dated by TCRdb to 2020 to 2021). The protocol used for the library was the immunoSEQ multiplex PCR assay. TCRdb's version of the immuneACCESS table is confined to in-frame rearrangements and falls short of the full clone set. An unresolved V gene accounts for under half of the shortfall where checked; the remainder is of unknown origin. The table for this sample lists about 64,000 clones; under 80% of them were counted only once. The ten largest clones add up to under 7% of the sample. Sequences were obtained from peripheral blood. The receptors were sampled from a human donor in a cohort sampled during active COVID-19.

The chain uses TRBV7-3 and TRBJ1-6, with 9 bases identical to TRBD1. V was pared by 4 bases and J by 10 bases, with 2 bases of the junction left unmatched. The CDR3 length is 13 residues. CDR1 is SGHTA and CDR2 is FQGTGA in the germline V gene. The CDR3 coding sequence is TGTGCCAGCAGCTCGGACAGGGGCTCACCCCTCCACTTT. The encoded protein is CASSSDRGSPLHF.

This clone was observed at least ten times. The chain carries TRBV3-1 (or the pseudogene TRBV3-2) and TRBJ1-4; 9 bases are shared with TRBD1. The CDR3 spans 18 residues. Trimming removed 2 bases from V and 8 bases from J; junction bases left unmatched: 15. From germline, CDR1 is LGHDT and CDR2 YNNKEL (reference sequence). CDR3 in DNA: TGTGCCAGCAGCCAAACCGGGACAGGGACAACTTTACAGGAAAAACTGTTTTTT. Protein sequence: CASSQTGTGTTLQEKLFF.

CDR3 in DNA: TGTGCCAGCAGCGTAGTACAGGGTGAAGCTTTCTTT. Protein sequence: CASSVVQGEAFF. The chain links TRBV9 to TRBJ1-1; the D gene is possibly TRBD1 (6 bases). The CDR3 has 12 amino acids. The germline V and J ends were trimmed by 0 bases and 7 bases, with 7 bases remaining between them. Germline CDR1 and CDR2: SGDLS and YYNGEE.

On this clone itself: The same CDR3 also results from other DNA sequences found in this sample. The rearrangement links TRBV30 to TRBJ1-1; 7 bases line up with TRBD1. V was pared by 3 bases and J by 1 base, with 5 bases of the junction left unmatched. This CDR3 contains 14 residues. CDR1 is GTSNPN and CDR2 is SVGIG in the germline V gene (reference sequence). CDR3 sequence: CAWRPGTENTEAFF. CDR3 in DNA: TGTGCCTGGAGACCAGGGACAGAGAACACTGAAGCTTTCTTT. The whole variable domain, filled in from reference TRBV30 and TRBJ1-1, reads SQTIHQWPATLVQPVGSPLSLECTVEGTSNPNLYWYRQAAGRGLQLLFYSVGIGQISSEVPQNLSASRPQDRQFILSSKKLLLSDSGFYLCAWRPGTENTEAFFGQGTRLTVV.

V and J are TRBV18 and TRBJ2-7; no clear D. Germline V gene data show CDR1 as KGHSH and CDR2 as LQKENI. V shed 3 bases and J shed 2 bases, with 23 bases lying between them. The length of the CDR3 is 18 residues. The CDR3 reads CASSPIRRRPGRTYEQYF. CDR3 nucleotide sequence: TGTGCCAGCTCACCCATTCGCCGCCGCCCAGGCAGAACCTACGAGCAGTACTTC.

V is TRBV28 and J is TRBJ2-1; 10 nucleotides agree with TRBD1. Trimming removed 6 bases from V and 6 bases from J; junction bases left unmatched: 5. CDR3 length: 14 residues. Germline CDR1 and CDR2: MDHEN and SYDVKM. CDR3 nucleotides: TGTGCCAGCAGACCCGGGACAGGGGTCAATGAGCAGTTCTTC. Its translation: CASRPGTGVNEQFF.

This clone was seen only a few times. This sequence joins TRBV7-9 and TRBJ2-2; 10 bases line up with TRBD1. CDR3 length equals 18 residues. Germline CDR1 SEHNR, CDR2 FQNEAQ (reference sequence). V shed 0 bases, J shed 4 bases, and the junction held 8 bases outside the gene matches. The CDR3 sequence: CASSLARGQGLITGELFF. The CDR3 bases are TGTGCCAGCAGCTTAGCGAGGGGACAGGGGCTTATCACCGGGGAGCTGTTTTTT.

The chain has TRBV7-8 and TRBJ2-1, with D possibly being TRBD1 (5 bases). Deletions cut 0 bases from V and 8 bases from J, with 8 bases between. CDR1 and CDR2 (germline): SGHVS, FQNEAQ. This CDR3 has 13 residues. In DNA form, the CDR3 reads TGTGCCAGCAGCTTAGCAGGGGCCTATGAGCAGTTCTTC. Residues: CASSLAGAYEQFF. Complete variable domain (other parts from reference TRBV7-8 and TRBJ2-1): GAGVSQSPRYKVAKRGQDVALRCDPISGHVSLFWYQQALGQGPEFLTYFQNEAQLDKSGLPSDRFFAERPEGSVSTLKIQRTQQEDSAVYLCASSLAGAYEQFFGPGTRLTVL.

This chain joins TRBV3-1 (or the pseudogene TRBV3-2) and TRBJ1-2; D may be TRBD1 (5 bases). The V gene lost 0 bases and the J gene lost 5 bases, with 19 bases spanning the gap. The CDR3 is made up of 17 amino acids. Germline loops: CDR1 LGHDT, CDR2 YNNKEL (reference sequence). CDR3 sequence: CASSQDSGGGMVYGYTF. The CDR3 nucleotides are TGTGCCAGCAGCCAAGATTCCGGGGGTGGAATGGTTTATGGCTACACCTTC.

For this clone: Sequence at one end of the junction differs from germline and may be a read error. V is TRBV27 and J is TRBJ2-1; D gene unclear. From germline, CDR1 is MNHEY and CDR2 SMNVEV (reference sequence). The CDR3 is 13 residues long. The CDR3 is CASSLFSDNEQFF. The CDR3 nucleotides read TGTGCCAGCAGTTTATTCTCCGACAATGAGCAGTTCTTC.

The V and J genes are TRBV5-6 and TRBJ1-2; tentatively, D is TRBD1 (6 bases). CDR3 length: 15 residues. Germline V gene sequence: CDR1 SGHDT, CDR2 YYEEEE. Trimming pared 4 bases from V and 6 bases from J, leaving 19 bases between. The CDR3 region has the DNA TGTGCCAGCAGCCCTGGGGGCGGGGGGCGCGATGGCTACACCTTC. Its protein product is CASSPGGGGRDGYTF.

The J gene is TRBJ2-5, the V gene TRBV4-1; the match to TRBD1 covers 9 bases. With V trimmed by 3 bases and J by 2 bases, 1 base remained unmatched. This CDR3 is built from 14 residues. CDR1 and CDR2 (germline): MGHRA, YSYEKL. CDR3 coding DNA: TGCGCCAGCAGCCACGGACAGGGGCAAGAGACCCAGTACTTC. Its protein product is CASSHGQGQETQYF.

The gene calls are TRBV7-2 and TRBJ2-5; TRBD1 matches 7 bases. CDR3 length: 16 residues. CDR1 and CDR2 from the germline V gene are SGHTA and FQGNSA. V lost 5 bases, J lost 5 bases, and 14 bases stayed unmatched. The DNA of the CDR3 is TGTGCCAGCAGCCCCCGGGACAGCCGAGTTTATGAGACCCAGTACTTC. Its translation: CASSPRDSRVYETQYF.

The chain has TRBV29-1 and TRBJ2-7, with unresolved D. V was cut by 4 bases and J by 0 bases, with 10 bases left in between. The CDR3 sequence is 13 residues long. Germline V CDR1 and CDR2: SQVTM, ANQGSEA. This chain's CDR3 is CSVVSGSSYEQYF. For the CDR3, the DNA is TGCAGCGTTGTATCGGGTAGCTCCTACGAGCAGTACTTC.

The chain is built from TRBV4-3 and TRBJ1-1; D perhaps matches TRBD1 (5 bases). CDR1 LGHNA and CDR2 YSLEER come from the germline V gene. This CDR3 region has 15 residues. Trimming took off 0 bases at V and 1 base at J, with 9 bases between the two ends. CDR3 loop: CASSQDTGRNTEAFF. The CDR3 region has the DNA TGCGCCAGCAGCCAAGATACAGGCAGGAACACTGAAGCTTTCTTT.

This chain connects TRBV9 to TRBJ2-1; D is perhaps TRBD1 (6 bases). Deletions cut 0 bases from V and 4 bases from J, with 17 bases between. This CDR3 is built from 17 residues. Germline V gene sequence: CDR1 SGDLS, CDR2 YYNGEE. CDR3 loop: CASSVAAGTQPYNEQFF. The CDR3 nucleotides are TGTGCCAGCAGCGTAGCCGCCGGGACACAACCGTACAATGAGCAGTTCTTC.